This TCR beta chain appears in the sequencing data of a study of persistence of HIV-infected CD4 T cells. Overall study: Up to about 200 mL blood was drawn at multiple time points; a couple of donors had single-time leukapheresis.

Details on this clone: Antigen unknown.

The immunoSEQ assay was version 4, run in survey mode. Genomic DNA was diluted to roughly 9.4 ng/uL, up to 1 ug per sample. Some clones are missing from TCRdb's copy, which holds only in-frame ones; the method was immunoSEQ multiplex PCR. The sample records 35,000 to 55,000 clones, more than 80% being singletons. Study results and limitations: Degenerate expanded CDR3beta sequences were enriched among CMV- and Gag-responding cells.

This nonspecific control used anti-CD3/anti-CD28 bead stimulation of CD4+ T cells. Sorting selected CD4+ T cells upregulating both CD40 ligand and CD69. This CDR3 spans 17 amino acids. J gave up 8 bases and V 0 bases, and 11 bases lay outside the gene matches. In germline, CDR1 is SGHTA, CDR2 FQGTGA. The V call is TRBV7-3, the J call TRBJ2-3; TRBD2 aligns across 10 bases. The TCR comes from an adult man with HIV who was CMV-seropositive. This specimen was CD4+ T cells sorted from PBMCs after roughly 18-hour stimulation, taken from a patient who received antiretroviral therapy. The CDR3 DNA reads TGTGCCAGCAGCTTAACTAGCGGGGGGCCCCCCGCGAGTACGCAGTATTTT. It translates to CASSLTSGGPPASTQYF. The complete variable domain, with remaining parts taken from reference TRBV7-3 and TRBJ2-3, reads GAGVSQTPSNKVTEKGKYVELRCDPISGHTALYWYRQSLGQGPEFLIYFQGTGAADDSGLPNDRFFAVRPEGSVSTLKIQRTERGDSAVYLCASSLTSGGPPASTQYFGPGTRLTVL.